These 13 T cell receptor beta chains came from one sample sequenced in a study of identical twins. TCRdb ran MiXCR on the 5' RACE reads and lists one entry per CDR3 protein. The repertoire holds roughly 770,000 distinct CDR3 sequences, with 15% to 20% as singletons. A further study also used this sample, focusing on T cells expressing NK-cell markers.

The sample comprised PBMCs. All receptors derive from a woman aged 18 to 35 in good health.

This clonotype was observed a few times. The rearrangement links TRBV29-1 to TRBJ2-1; no firm D call. Germline CDR1 is SQVTM and CDR2 is ANQGSEA. The CDR3 is made up of 14 amino acids. Trimming removed 3 bases from V and 1 base from J, with 10 bases in between. CDR3 sequence reads: CSVDVHGSYNEQFF. The DNA of the CDR3 is TGCAGCGTTGATGTACACGGTTCCTACAATGAGCAGTTCTTC.

Only one count was recorded for this clonotype. This sequence joins TRBV5-1 and TRBJ2-3; 11 bases fit TRBD2. Trimming cost V 5 bases and J 6 bases; bases outside gene matches: 5. Germline V gene data show CDR1 as SGHRS and CDR2 as YFSETQ. The CDR3 length is 14 residues. Here the CDR3 reads CASRGTSGSDTQYF. CDR3 DNA sequence: TGCGCCAGCAGAGGTACTAGCGGGAGTGATACGCAGTATTTT.

The chain couples TRBV12-3 or TRBV12-4 to TRBJ2-2; no clear D gene. The length of the CDR3 is 15 residues. The ends were cut back, 3 bases at V and 0 bases at J, with 8 bases in the middle. CDR3 in DNA: TGTGCCAGCAGTTTTCGGCAGGCGAACACCGGGGAGCTGTTTTTT. Residues: CASSFRQANTGELFF.

This clonotype was counted between two and nine times. V usage is TRBV2 and J usage is TRBJ1-5; D is uncertain. The V gene's germline CDR1 is SNHLY and CDR2 FYNNEI. The CDR3 is made up of 12 amino acids. V was trimmed by 1 base and J by 11 bases, leaving 9 bases between them. The CDR3 spells CASSEGVSTQHF. CDR3 DNA: TGTGCCAGCAGTGAAGGTGTTTCGACCCAGCATTTT.

This clonotype was seen repeatedly, ten times or more. V is TRBV20-1 and J is TRBJ2-3; D unresolved. CDR3 length equals 12 residues. V gave up 2 bases and J gave up 6 bases, with 9 bases separating them. Germline V gives CDR1 DFQATT, CDR2 SNEGSKA (reference sequence). The CDR3 here is CSARLGRDTQYF. The CDR3 nucleotides read TGCAGTGCTAGATTGGGCCGGGATACGCAGTATTTT.

In its sample, this clonotype was seen a few times. The rearrangement joins TRBV18 to TRBJ1-2; possible D gene TRBD1, 6 bases. The CDR3 loop spans 15 amino acids. The V and J ends lost 3 bases and 3 bases respectively, with 14 bases between them. Germline V gene lookup returns CDR1 KGHSH and CDR2 LQKENI. CDR3 sequence (DNA): TGTGCCAGCTCACCCTCCCTAGGGGGTGACTATGGCTACACCTTC. Translation gives CASSPSLGGDYGYTF.

This clonotype has more than one count but fewer than ten. The CDR3 bases are TGCGCCAGCAGCTTGGCCGGAACATTTCCTTACTACGAGCAGTACTTC. Protein: CASSLAGTFPYYEQYF. The chain joins TRBV5-1 to TRBJ2-7; unclear D gene. Trimming shortened V by 0 bases and J by 3 bases, and 16 bases separated the two germline ends. There are 16 residues in the CDR3. CDR1 SGHRS and CDR2 YFSETQ come from the germline V gene.

The chain is built from TRBV5-6 and TRBJ2-5; 7 bases match TRBD1. Germline V gene data show CDR1 as SGHDT and CDR2 as YYEEEE. V shed 2 bases, J shed 0 bases, and the junction held 4 bases outside the gene matches. The CDR3 extends over 15 amino acids. The CDR3 sequence: CASSLLRGYQETQYF. In DNA form, the CDR3 reads TGTGCCAGCAGCTTACTCAGGGGGTACCAAGAGACCCAGTACTTC.

V and J are TRBV11-2 and TRBJ2-1; D unclear. V lost 5 bases and J 5 bases, leaving 10 bases between the germline ends. The CDR3 extends over 13 amino acids. The germline CDR1 and CDR2 sequences are SGHAT and FQNNGV. CDR3 DNA: TGTGCCAGCAGCACCGGTCCTAACAATGAGCAGTTCTTC. This encodes CASSTGPNNEQFF.

This clonotype was counted between two and nine times. V usage is TRBV19 and J usage is TRBJ1-5, with D unresolved. V was pared by 3 bases and J by 2 bases, with 11 bases between. Germline V gene data show CDR1 as LNHDA and CDR2 as SQIVND (reference sequence). This CDR3 is built from 15 residues. The CDR3 region is CASSMRSVGNQPQHF. DNA for the CDR3: TGTGCCAGTAGTATGAGGTCGGTAGGCAATCAGCCCCAGCATTTT.

As regards this clonotype: A read error may account for a junction end that differs from germline. The gene calls are TRBV9 and TRBJ1-1, with D unresolved. CDR3 length: 13 amino acids. Germline-derived CDR1 and CDR2 are SGDLS and YYNGEE. The CDR3: CASSPSALQTEIF. The CDR3 bases are TGTGCCAGCAGCCCTTCTGCTTTACAAACGGAGATCTTT.

This clonotype was observed a few times. The J gene is TRBJ2-3, the V gene TRBV20-1; 7 bases align to TRBD2. The V and J ends lost 2 bases and 2 bases, in that order; junction bases with no gene match: 4. The germline gives CDR1 DFQATT, CDR2 SNEGSKA (reference sequence). The CDR3 loop spans 14 amino acids. CDR3 DNA sequence: TGCAGTGCTAGACCCGGGGGGAACACAGATACGCAGTATTTT. This encodes CSARPGGNTDTQYF.

This clonotype came up a few times. The rearrangement uses TRBV15 and TRBJ2-3, with 8 bases lining up with TRBD1. This CDR3 comprises 17 residues. Per germline, CDR1 LNHNV and CDR2 YYDKDF (reference sequence). Trimming cost V 1 base and J 2 bases; bases outside gene matches: 8. CDR3 amino acids: CATSRGPGTGLTDTQYF. The CDR3 region has the DNA TGTGCCACCAGCAGAGGACCGGGGACAGGCCTCACAGATACGCAGTATTTT.